Below are 25 T cell receptor beta chains sequenced from a single sample in a study of blood T cells in healthy people across ages. A second PCR, run for roughly 7 to 11 cycles, used a sample-barcoded 5' primer plus a J-beta primer mix. Each CDR3 protein gets one entry after TCRdb re-called the 5' RACE reads with MiXCR. The repertoire holds 850,000 to 1,000,000 distinct CDR3 sequences, with just over 50% as singletons. The specimen sequenced was blood. The source is a woman in her sixties or seventies in good health.

The chain couples TRBV7-9 to TRBJ2-7, with D perhaps TRBD1 or TRBD2 (6 bases each). CDR1 is SEHNR and CDR2 is FQNEAQ in the germline V gene (reference sequence). Trimming took 11 bases from V and 3 from J, leaving 11 bases between them. This CDR3 contains 11 residues. The chain's CDR3 is CASGANYEQYF. The CDR3 coding sequence is TGTGCCTCGGGGGCGAACTACGAGCAGTACTTC.

This clonotype was recorded a few times. The rearrangement joins TRBV20-1 to TRBJ2-1; TRBD2 aligns across 16 bases. Trimming removed 6 bases from V and 7 bases from J; junction bases left unmatched: 6. CDR3 size: 15 residues. Germline lookup yields CDR1 DFQATT and CDR2 SNEGSKA (reference sequence). The CDR3 loop is CSAPGTSGRANEQFF. CDR3 sequence (DNA): TGCAGTGCCCCCGGGACTAGCGGGAGGGCGAATGAGCAGTTCTTC.

This chain joins TRBV9 and TRBJ2-3; 9 positions agree with TRBD2. CDR3 size: 16 residues. Germline-derived CDR1 and CDR2 are SGDLS and YYNGEE. Losses at the gene ends were 4 bases for V and 2 bases for J; bases not matched to a gene: 8. CDR3 region: CASSPWTSAYTDTQYF. CDR3 bases: TGTGCCAGCAGCCCATGGACTAGCGCCTACACAGATACGCAGTATTTT. Combining the CDR3 with reference TRBV9 and TRBJ2-3 gives the whole variable domain DSGVTQTPKHLITATGQRVTLRCSPRSGDLSVYWYQQSLDQGLQFLIQYYNGEERAKGNILERFSAQQFPDLHSELNLSSLELGDSALYFCASSPWTSAYTDTQYFGPGTRLTVL.

This clonotype was seen a few times. This chain connects TRBV12-3 or TRBV12-4 to TRBJ2-7; perhaps TRBD2 as D (5 bases). V was cut by 7 bases and J by 4 bases, with 17 bases left in between. The CDR3 is made up of 14 amino acids. In DNA, the CDR3 is TGTGCCAGCAACATCGAGGGTTGGCTGTACGAGCAGTACTTC. This encodes CASNIEGWLYEQYF.

The chain joins TRBV7-8 to TRBJ2-7; D is unresolved. The V gene's germline CDR1 is SGHVS and CDR2 FQNEAQ. V lost 4 bases and J lost 3, with 16 bases in between. CDR3 length equals 15 residues. The CDR3 DNA follows: TGTGCCAGCAGCTCGGCTTCAAGCATTTACTACGAGCAGTACTTC. The encoded protein is CASSSASSIYYEQYF.

In its sample, this clonotype was seen a few times. This CDR3 is CSASTAGGVYGYTF. CDR3 sequence (DNA): TGCAGTGCTAGTACCGCGGGAGGGGTCTATGGCTACACCTTC. V gene TRBV20-1 combines with J gene TRBJ1-2, with D possibly matching TRBD1 (5 bases). Germline V gene lookup returns CDR1 DFQATT and CDR2 SNEGSKA (reference sequence). The CDR3 has 14 residues. V was clipped by 3 bases and J by 4 bases, with 15 bases between them.

The table lists this clonotype with many counts. The chain combines TRBV4-2 with TRBJ1-1, with D perhaps TRBD1 (5 bases). Per germline, CDR1 LGHNA and CDR2 YNFKEQ. The CDR3 has 17 amino acids. V lost 1 base to trimming and J lost 0 bases, with 15 bases between them. The CDR3 loop reads CASSQGTGGDVNTEAFF. The CDR3 DNA follows: TGTGCCAGCAGCCAAGGAACGGGGGGGGATGTGAACACTGAAGCTTTCTTT.

This clonotype was counted ten times or more. The rearrangement uses TRBV27 and TRBJ2-3; the D gene is possibly TRBD2 (5 bases). CDR3 length: 11 residues. Trimming removed 6 bases from V and 8 bases from J, with 9 bases in between. Germline CDR1 reads MNHEY; CDR2 reads SMNVEV (reference sequence). CDR3 sequence (DNA): TGTGCCAGCAGCCTGGGGAGTACGCAGTATTTT. This codes for CASSLGSTQYF.

This chain joins TRBV9 and TRBJ2-5; D could derive from TRBD1 or TRBD2 (6 bases each). Per the germline V gene, CDR1 is SGDLS and CDR2 is YYNGEE. CDR3 length: 15 residues. V shed 3 bases and J shed 4 bases, with 16 bases lying between them. CDR3 sequence (DNA): TGTGCCAGCAGCGCCCTTCTGGGGGGCGCAGAGACCCAGTACTTC. Encoded protein: CASSALLGGAETQYF.

This clonotype has ten or more counts. The genes are TRBV3-1 and TRBJ1-5; D remains ambiguous. The CDR3 sequence is 14 residues long. V was pared by 2 bases and J by 6 bases, with 11 bases between. Germline-derived CDR1 and CDR2 are LGHDT and YNNKEL (reference sequence). CDR3 protein: CASSQRPGGQPQHF. For the CDR3, the DNA is TGTGCCAGCAGCCAAAGACCCGGAGGTCAGCCCCAGCATTTT.

V gene TRBV28 combines with J gene TRBJ2-1, with a tentative D call TRBD2 (6 bases). The V end was cut by 4 bases, the J end by 0 bases, with 10 bases between. The germline V gene encodes CDR1 MDHEN and CDR2 SYDVKM. The CDR3 loop spans 15 amino acids. The CDR3 DNA follows: TGTGCCAGCAGTTCTCTAGCGAGCTCCTACAATGAGCAGTTCTTC. Residues: CASSSLASSYNEQFF.

The table lists this clonotype with a few counts. The chain combines TRBV6-2 or TRBV6-3 with TRBJ1-2; D uncertain. Germline V gives CDR1 MNHEY, CDR2 SVGEGT. Trimming pared 4 bases from V and 4 bases from J, leaving 7 bases between. The CDR3 length is 12 residues. The CDR3 loop reads CASSFGFYGYTF. The DNA for the CDR3 is TGTGCCAGCAGTTTCGGATTCTATGGCTACACCTTC.

This clonotype was observed a handful of times. The chain uses TRBV27 and TRBJ2-7; TRBD2 matches at 10 bases. Germline trimming cut 6 bases from V and 4 bases from J; bases unmatched to any gene: 9. CDR3 length equals 15 residues. From germline, CDR1 is MNHEY and CDR2 SMNVEV (reference sequence). This CDR3 is CASRLAGLGLYEQYF. CDR3 sequence (DNA): TGTGCCAGCAGACTAGCGGGACTAGGATTGTACGAGCAGTACTTC.

In its sample, this clonotype was seen a few times. This sequence joins TRBV20-1 and TRBJ2-5; D gene unclear. V was trimmed by 4 bases and J by 5 bases, leaving 11 bases between them. Germline V gene sequence: CDR1 DFQATT, CDR2 SNEGSKA (reference sequence). The CDR3 extends over 12 amino acids. The CDR3 DNA is TGCAGTGCTAAGTGGGCTGAGGAGACCCAGTACTTC. Protein: CSAKWAEETQYF.

This clonotype was seen a few times. V and J are TRBV28 and TRBJ2-3; 10 nucleotides line up with TRBD2. Trimming cost V 5 bases and J 2 bases; bases outside gene matches: 7. The CDR3 runs 16 residues. Germline V gene lookup returns CDR1 MDHEN and CDR2 SYDVKM. CDR3 in DNA: TGTGCCAGCAGTCCATTACTAGCGGGGTTCACAGATACGCAGTATTTT. It yields the protein CASSPLLAGFTDTQYF. Full variable domain (remainder filled in from reference TRBV28 and TRBJ2-3): DVKVTQSSRYLVKRTGEKVFLECVQDMDHENMFWYRQDPGLGLRLIYFSYDVKMKEKGDIPEGYSVSREKKERFSLILESASTNQTSMYLCASSPLLAGFTDTQYFGPGTRLTVL.

The table lists this clonotype with a few counts. The J gene is TRBJ1-5, the V gene TRBV3-1; the D gene is possibly TRBD1 (5 bases). There are 16 residues in the CDR3. CDR1 is LGHDT, CDR2 YNNKEL, per germline (reference sequence). The V end was cut by 0 bases, the J end by 2 bases, with 11 bases between. As DNA, the CDR3 is TGTGCCAGCAGCCAAGATCGGGGGACGGGCAATCAGCCCCAGCATTTT. This codes for CASSQDRGTGNQPQHF.

The chain uses TRBV7-9 and TRBJ2-1; 8 bases fit TRBD1. V was pared by 2 bases and J by 6 bases, with 0 bases of the junction left unmatched. The length of the CDR3 is 13 residues. Germline V gene data show CDR1 as SEHNR and CDR2 as FQNEAQ (reference sequence). The CDR3 here is CASSLTGGNEQFF. For the CDR3, the DNA is TGTGCCAGCAGCTTAACAGGGGGCAATGAGCAGTTCTTC.

This chain joins TRBV7-2 and TRBJ1-4, with TRBD1 matching 7 bases. The CDR3 has 16 residues. Trimming removed 5 bases from V and 8 bases from J; junction bases left unmatched: 14. Germline V CDR1 and CDR2: SGHTA, FQGNSA. For the CDR3, the DNA is TGTGCCAGCAGCATGCGGACAGGCGGGCATTTAGAAAAACTGTTTTTT. This encodes CASSMRTGGHLEKLFF.

This chain joins TRBV5-1 and TRBJ1-5; D call uncertain. There are 14 residues in the CDR3. CDR1 SGHRS and CDR2 YFSETQ come from the germline V gene. Trimming removed 7 bases from V and 0 bases from J, with 11 bases in between. CDR3 nucleotide sequence: TGCGCCAGCGCCCCAGGTGATAGCAATCAGCCCCAGCATTTT. It encodes CASAPGDSNQPQHF. Using reference TRBV5-1 and TRBJ1-5 for the parts outside the CDR3, the full variable domain is KAGVTQTPRYLIKTRGQQVTLSCSPISGHRSVSWYQQTPGQGLQFLFEYFSETQRNKGNFPGRFSGRQFSNSRSEMNVSTLELGDSALYLCASAPGDSNQPQHFGDGTRLSIL.

The chain uses TRBV20-1 and TRBJ2-3; 11 bases agree with TRBD2. Trimming removed 7 bases from V and 5 bases from J; junction bases left unmatched: 8. Germline assignment: CDR1 DFQATT and CDR2 SNEGSKA (reference sequence). The CDR3 spans 14 residues. The CDR3: CSGLPSGRLDTQYF. In DNA form, the CDR3 reads TGCAGTGGTCTGCCTAGCGGGAGGTTAGATACGCAGTATTTT.

The V gene is TRBV20-1, the J gene TRBJ1-5; 7 bases are shared with TRBD1. Germline V gene sequence: CDR1 DFQATT, CDR2 SNEGSKA (reference sequence). After removal of 6 bases from V and 3 bases from J, the junction contained 8 bases not matched to a gene. This CDR3 spans 14 amino acids. The CDR3 loop reads CSASERGPNQPQHF. The CDR3 region has the DNA TGCAGTGCGTCGGAAAGGGGGCCCAATCAGCCCCAGCATTTT.

This clonotype was picked up a small number of times. This chain joins TRBV7-2 and TRBJ2-4, with D perhaps being TRBD1 or TRBD2 (6 bases each). Trimming pared 3 bases from V and 6 bases from J, leaving 12 bases between. The germline V gene encodes CDR1 SGHTA and CDR2 FQGNSA. The CDR3 has 14 residues. The CDR3 DNA is TGTGCCAGCAGCTTGGGCGGGACACTAAACATTCAGTACTTC. Translated: CASSLGGTLNIQYF.

CDR3 loop: CASSFDPSYEQYF. DNA for the CDR3: TGTGCCAGCAGTTTCGACCCTTCCTACGAGCAGTACTTC. The chain recombines TRBV27 with TRBJ2-7; D unclear. V gave up 3 bases and J gave up 1 base, with 7 bases separating them. Germline V CDR1 and CDR2: MNHEY, SMNVEV (reference sequence). There are 13 residues in the CDR3.

The chain combines TRBV29-1 with TRBJ2-5; D may be TRBD1 (6 bases). The germline CDR1 and CDR2 sequences are SQVTM and ANQGSEA. Deletions cut 7 bases from V and 4 bases from J, with 16 bases between. This CDR3 has 13 residues. The CDR3 coding sequence is TGCAGCGGGACGGACAGCCCACGAGAGACCCAGTACTTC. Its protein is CSGTDSPRETQYF.

This chain uses TRBV2 with TRBJ2-7; D tentatively reads TRBD1 or TRBD2 (5 bases each). Trimming shortened V by 8 bases and J by 1 base, and 18 bases separated the two germline ends. Germline V gene sequence: CDR1 SNHLY, CDR2 FYNNEI. The CDR3 totals 15 residues. CDR3 sequence: CASEVGQGPSYEQYF. The DNA for the CDR3 is TGTGCCAGCGAGGTCGGGCAGGGACCGTCCTACGAGCAGTACTTC.